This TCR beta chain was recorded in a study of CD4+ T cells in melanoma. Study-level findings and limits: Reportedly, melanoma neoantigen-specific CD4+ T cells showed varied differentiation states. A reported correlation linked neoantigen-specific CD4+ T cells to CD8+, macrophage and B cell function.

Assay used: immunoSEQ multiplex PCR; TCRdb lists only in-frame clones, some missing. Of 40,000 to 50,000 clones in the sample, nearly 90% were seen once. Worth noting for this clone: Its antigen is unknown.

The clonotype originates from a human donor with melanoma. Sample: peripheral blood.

The CDR3 reads CASSLTGIYEQYF. CDR3 sequence (DNA): TGCGCCAGCAGCCTGACAGGGATCTACGAGCAGTACTTC. The J gene is TRBJ2-5, the V gene TRBV5-1, with TRBD1 matching over 7 bases. The end of the DNA is better explained by TRBJ2-7, so the J call may be wrong. CDR1 and CDR2 (germline): SGHRS, YFSETQ. CDR3 length equals 13 residues.